This TCR beta chain comes out of a study of blood T cell repertoires in COVID-19. Germline V CDR1 and CDR2: SNHLY, FYNNEI. The CDR3 contains 15 residues. V lost 9 bases and J lost 4, with 16 bases in between. Authors' processing steps: It was from reference gene primer amplification that nucleated cell counts were estimated. The protocol was immunoSEQ multiplex PCR, while the TCRdb copy is restricted to in-frame clones and leaves out a portion. D and trimming come from the DNA, and the V and J calls and clone size come from that table. The sample has around 25,000 clones, approximately 94% seen once. The J gene is TRBJ2-6, the V gene TRBV2, with D possibly matching TRBD1 (6 bases). The receptor was derived from a human donor in a cohort sampled during active COVID-19. Sequencing was performed on peripheral blood. CDR3: CASGQGTSGANVLTF. The CDR3 DNA reads TGTGCCAGTGGCCAGGGGACCTCCGGGGCCAACGTCCTGACTTTC. The full variable domain, with the rest looked up from reference TRBV2 and TRBJ2-6, is EPEVTQTPSHQVTQMGQEVILRCVPISNHLYFYWYRQILGQKVEFLVSFYNNEISEKSEIFDDQFSVERPDGSNFTLKIRSTKLEDSAMYFCASGQGTSGANVLTFGAGSRLTVL.